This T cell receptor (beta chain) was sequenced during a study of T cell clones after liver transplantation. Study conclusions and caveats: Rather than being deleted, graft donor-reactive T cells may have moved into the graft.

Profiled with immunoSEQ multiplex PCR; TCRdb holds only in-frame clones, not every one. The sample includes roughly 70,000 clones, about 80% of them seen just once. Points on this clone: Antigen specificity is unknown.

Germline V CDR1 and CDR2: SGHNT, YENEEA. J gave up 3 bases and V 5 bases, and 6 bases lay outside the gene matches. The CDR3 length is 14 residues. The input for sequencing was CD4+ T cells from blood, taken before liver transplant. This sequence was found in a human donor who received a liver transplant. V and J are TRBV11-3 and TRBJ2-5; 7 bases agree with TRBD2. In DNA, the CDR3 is TGTGCCAGCAGCCTTCGGACTAGTAAAGAGACCCAGTACTTC. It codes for CASSLRTSKETQYF.